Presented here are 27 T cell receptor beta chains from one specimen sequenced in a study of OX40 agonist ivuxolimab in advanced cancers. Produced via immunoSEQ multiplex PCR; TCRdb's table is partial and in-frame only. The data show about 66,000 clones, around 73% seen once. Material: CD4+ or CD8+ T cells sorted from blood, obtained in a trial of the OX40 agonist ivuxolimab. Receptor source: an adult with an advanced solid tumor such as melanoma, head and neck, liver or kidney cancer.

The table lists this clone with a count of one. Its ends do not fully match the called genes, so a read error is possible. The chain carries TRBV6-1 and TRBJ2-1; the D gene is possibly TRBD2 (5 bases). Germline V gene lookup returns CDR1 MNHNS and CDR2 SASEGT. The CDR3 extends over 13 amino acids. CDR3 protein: CATSPGSYNEQFF. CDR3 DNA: TGTGCCACCAGTCCGGGATCCTACAATGAGCAGTTCTTC.

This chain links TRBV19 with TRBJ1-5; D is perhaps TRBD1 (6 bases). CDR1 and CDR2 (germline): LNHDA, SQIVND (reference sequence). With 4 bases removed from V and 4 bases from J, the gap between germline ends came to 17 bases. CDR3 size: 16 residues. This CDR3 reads CASSTSGRQGNQPQHF. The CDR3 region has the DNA TGTGCCAGTAGTACCTCGGGACGCCAGGGGAATCAGCCCCAGCATTTT.

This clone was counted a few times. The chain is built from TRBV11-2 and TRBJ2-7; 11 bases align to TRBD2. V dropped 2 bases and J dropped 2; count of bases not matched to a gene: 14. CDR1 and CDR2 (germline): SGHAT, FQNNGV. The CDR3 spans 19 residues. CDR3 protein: CASSLLETHFSGGAYEQYF. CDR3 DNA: TGTGCCAGCAGCTTACTTGAAACACATTTTAGCGGGGGGGCCTACGAGCAGTACTTC.

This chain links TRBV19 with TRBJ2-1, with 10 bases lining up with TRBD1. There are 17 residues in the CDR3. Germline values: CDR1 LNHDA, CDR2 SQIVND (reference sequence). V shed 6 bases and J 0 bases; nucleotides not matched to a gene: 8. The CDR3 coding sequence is TGTGCCAGTAGCCCTCTCGACAGGGGGCACTCCTACAATGAGCAGTTCTTC. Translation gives CASSPLDRGHSYNEQFF.

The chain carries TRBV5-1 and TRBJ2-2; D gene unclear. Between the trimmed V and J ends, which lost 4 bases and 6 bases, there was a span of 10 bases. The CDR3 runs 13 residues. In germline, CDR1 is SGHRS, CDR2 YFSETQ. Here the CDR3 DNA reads TGCGCCAGCAGCCCGCGTCTTGCCGGGGAGCTGTTTTTT. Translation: CASSPRLAGELFF.

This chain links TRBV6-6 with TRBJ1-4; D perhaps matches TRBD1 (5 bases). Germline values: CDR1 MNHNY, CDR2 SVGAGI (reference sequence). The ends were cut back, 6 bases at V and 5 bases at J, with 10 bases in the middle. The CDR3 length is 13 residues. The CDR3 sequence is CASRAGANEKLFF. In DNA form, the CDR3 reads TGTGCCAGCAGGGCCGGGGCAAATGAAAAACTGTTTTTT.

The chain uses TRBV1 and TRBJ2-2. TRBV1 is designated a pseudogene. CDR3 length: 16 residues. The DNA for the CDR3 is TGCACCAGCAGCCAAAGATTTAAAGCGAACACCGGGGAGCTGTTTTTT. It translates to CTSSQRFKANTGELFF.

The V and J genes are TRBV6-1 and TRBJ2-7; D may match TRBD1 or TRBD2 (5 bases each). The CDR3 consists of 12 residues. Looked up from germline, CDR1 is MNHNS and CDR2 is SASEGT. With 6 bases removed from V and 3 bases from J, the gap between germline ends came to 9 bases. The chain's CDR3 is CASSGDLYEQYF. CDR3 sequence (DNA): TGTGCCAGCAGCGGGGACCTCTACGAGCAGTACTTC.

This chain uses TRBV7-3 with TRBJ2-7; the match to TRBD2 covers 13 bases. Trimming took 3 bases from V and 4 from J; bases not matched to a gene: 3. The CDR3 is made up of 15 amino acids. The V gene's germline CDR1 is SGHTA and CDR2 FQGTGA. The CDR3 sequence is CASSLGLAGRYEQYF. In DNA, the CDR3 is TGTGCCAGCAGCTTGGGACTAGCGGGACGTTACGAGCAGTACTTC.

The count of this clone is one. The CDR3 nucleotides are TGTGCCAGCGTGCGGTATGAGGGGGCGGGTGGCTACACCTTC. Protein: CASVRYEGAGGYTF. The rearrangement joins TRBV7-9 to TRBJ1-2, with 7 nucleotides matching TRBD1. The V gene's germline CDR1 is SEHNR and CDR2 FQNEAQ (reference sequence). The CDR3 extends over 14 amino acids. Losses at the gene ends were 8 bases for V and 7 bases for J; bases not matched to a gene: 13.

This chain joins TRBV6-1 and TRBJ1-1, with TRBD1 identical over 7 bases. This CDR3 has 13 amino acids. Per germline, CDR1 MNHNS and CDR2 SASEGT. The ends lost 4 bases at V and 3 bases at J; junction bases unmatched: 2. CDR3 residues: CASSGTGDTEAFF. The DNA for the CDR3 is TGTGCCAGCAGTGGCACAGGGGACACTGAAGCTTTCTTT.

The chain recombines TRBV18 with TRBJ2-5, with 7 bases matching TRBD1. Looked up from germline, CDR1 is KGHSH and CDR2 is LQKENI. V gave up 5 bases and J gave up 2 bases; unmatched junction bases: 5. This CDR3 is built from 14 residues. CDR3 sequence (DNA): TGTGCCAGCTCATCCCAGGGGGTTCAAGAGACCCAGTACTTC. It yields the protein CASSSQGVQETQYF.

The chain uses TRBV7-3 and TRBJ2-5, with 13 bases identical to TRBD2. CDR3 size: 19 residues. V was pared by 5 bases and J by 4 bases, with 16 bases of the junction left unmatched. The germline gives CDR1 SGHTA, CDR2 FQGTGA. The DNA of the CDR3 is TGTGCCAGCAGCCCGGGGACTAGCGGGGCCCGCCAGGGCATAGAGACCCAGTACTTC. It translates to CASSPGTSGARQGIETQYF.

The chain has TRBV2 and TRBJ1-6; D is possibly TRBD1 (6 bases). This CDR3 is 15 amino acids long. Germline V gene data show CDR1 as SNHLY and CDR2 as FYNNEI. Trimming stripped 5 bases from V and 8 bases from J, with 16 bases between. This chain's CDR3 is CASSSGGAGDSPLHF. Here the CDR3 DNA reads TGTGCCAGCAGTTCGGGGGGCGCTGGGGATTCACCCCTCCACTTT.

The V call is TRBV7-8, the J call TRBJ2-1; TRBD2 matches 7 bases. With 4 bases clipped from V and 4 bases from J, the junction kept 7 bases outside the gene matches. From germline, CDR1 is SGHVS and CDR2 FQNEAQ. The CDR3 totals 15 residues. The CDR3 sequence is CASSWREGQYNEQFF. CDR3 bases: TGTGCCAGCAGCTGGAGGGAGGGCCAGTACAATGAGCAGTTCTTC.

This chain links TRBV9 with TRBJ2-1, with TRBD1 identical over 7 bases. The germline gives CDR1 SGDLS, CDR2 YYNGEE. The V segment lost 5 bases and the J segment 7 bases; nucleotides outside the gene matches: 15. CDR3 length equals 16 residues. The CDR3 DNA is TGTGCCAGCAGTCCAGGACAGGATCCCCGTCAGAATGAGCAGTTCTTC. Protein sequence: CASSPGQDPRQNEQFF.

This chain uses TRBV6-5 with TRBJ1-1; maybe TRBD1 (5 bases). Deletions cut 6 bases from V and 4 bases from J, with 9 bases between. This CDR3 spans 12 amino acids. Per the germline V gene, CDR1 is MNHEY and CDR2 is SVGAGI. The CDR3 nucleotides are TGTGCCAGCAGGCGGGGGGGCACTGAAGCTTTCTTT. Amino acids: CASRRGGTEAFF.

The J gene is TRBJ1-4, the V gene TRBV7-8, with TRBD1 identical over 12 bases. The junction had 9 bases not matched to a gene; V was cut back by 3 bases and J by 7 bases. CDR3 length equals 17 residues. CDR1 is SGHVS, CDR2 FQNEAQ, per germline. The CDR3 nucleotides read TGTGCCAGCAGCTTTAACCGGGACAGGGGGCTAAGTGAAAAACTGTTTTTT. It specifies CASSFNRDRGLSEKLFF.

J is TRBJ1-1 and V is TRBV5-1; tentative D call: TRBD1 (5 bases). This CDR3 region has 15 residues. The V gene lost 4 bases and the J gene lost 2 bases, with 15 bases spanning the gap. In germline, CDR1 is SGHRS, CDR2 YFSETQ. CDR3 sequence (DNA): TGCGCCAGCAGCCTTTACAGGACTGTTAACACTGAAGCTTTCTTT. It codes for CASSLYRTVNTEAFF. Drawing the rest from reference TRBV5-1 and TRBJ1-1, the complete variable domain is KAGVTQTPRYLIKTRGQQVTLSCSPISGHRSVSWYQQTPGQGLQFLFEYFSETQRNKGNFPGRFSGRQFSNSRSEMNVSTLELGDSALYLCASSLYRTVNTEAFFGQGTRLTVV.

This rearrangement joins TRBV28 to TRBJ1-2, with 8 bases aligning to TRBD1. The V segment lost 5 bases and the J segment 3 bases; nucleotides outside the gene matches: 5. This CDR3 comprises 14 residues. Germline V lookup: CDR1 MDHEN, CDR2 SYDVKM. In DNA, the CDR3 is TGTGCCAGCAGTCCGCGGGACAGGTACTATGGCTACACCTTC. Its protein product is CASSPRDRYYGYTF.

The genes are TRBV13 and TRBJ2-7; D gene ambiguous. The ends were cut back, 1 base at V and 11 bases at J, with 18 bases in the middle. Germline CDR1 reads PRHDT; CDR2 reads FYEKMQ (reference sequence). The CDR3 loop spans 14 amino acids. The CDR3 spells CASSLVGNQVQKYF. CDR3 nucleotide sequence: TGTGCCAGCAGCTTAGTGGGGAACCAGGTCCAAAAGTACTTC. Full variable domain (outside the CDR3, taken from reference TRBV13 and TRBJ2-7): AAGVIQSPRHLIKEKRETATLKCYPIPRHDTVYWYQQGPGQDPQFLISFYEKMQSDKGSIPDRFSAQQFSDYHSELNMSSLELGDSALYFCASSLVGNQVQKYFGPGTRLTVT.

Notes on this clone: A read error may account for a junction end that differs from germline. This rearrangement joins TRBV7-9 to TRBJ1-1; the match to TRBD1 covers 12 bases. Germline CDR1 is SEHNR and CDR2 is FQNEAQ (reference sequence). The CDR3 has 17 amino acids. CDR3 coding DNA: TGTGCCAGCAGCTCATTTTGGGACAGGGGGCTCGGGACTGTAGCTTTCTTT. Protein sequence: CASSSFWDRGLGTVAFF.

CDR3 protein: CAWSVGLAAQFF. CDR3 nucleotides: TGTGCCTGGAGTGTGGGGCTAGCTGCGCAGTTCTTC. This chain uses TRBV30 with TRBJ2-1; possibly TRBD1 or TRBD2 for D (5 bases each). The CDR3 spans 12 residues. Germline assignment: CDR1 GTSNPN and CDR2 SVGIG (reference sequence). With 0 bases removed from V and 12 bases from J, the gap between germline ends came to 12 bases.

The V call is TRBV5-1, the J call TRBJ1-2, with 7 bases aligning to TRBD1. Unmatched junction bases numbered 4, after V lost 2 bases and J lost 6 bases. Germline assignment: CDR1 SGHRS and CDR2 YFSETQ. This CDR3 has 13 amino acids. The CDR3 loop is CASSLQGPDGYTF. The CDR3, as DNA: TGCGCCAGCAGCTTACAGGGGCCGGATGGCTACACCTTC.

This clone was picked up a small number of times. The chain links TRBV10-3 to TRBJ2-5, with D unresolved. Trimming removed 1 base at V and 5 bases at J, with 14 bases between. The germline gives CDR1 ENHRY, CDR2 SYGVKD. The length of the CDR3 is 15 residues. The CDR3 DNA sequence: TGTGCCATCAGTGAGTTAATAGCCTCCCGGGAGACCCAGTACTTC. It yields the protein CAISELIASRETQYF.

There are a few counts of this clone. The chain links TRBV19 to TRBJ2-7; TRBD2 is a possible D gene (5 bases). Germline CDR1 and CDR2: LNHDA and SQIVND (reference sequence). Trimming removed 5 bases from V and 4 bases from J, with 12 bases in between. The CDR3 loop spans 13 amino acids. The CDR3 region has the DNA TGTGCCAGTAGTGTCCGGGATGCTTACGAGCAGTACTTC. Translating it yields CASSVRDAYEQYF.

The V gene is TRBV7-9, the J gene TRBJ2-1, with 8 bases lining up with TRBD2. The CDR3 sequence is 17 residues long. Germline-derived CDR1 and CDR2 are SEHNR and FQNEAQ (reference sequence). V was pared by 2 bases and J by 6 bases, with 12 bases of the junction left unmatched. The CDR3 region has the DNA TGTGCCAGCAGCTTACTCCCCGGGACTAGAGGGGCCAATGAGCAGTTCTTC. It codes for CASSLLPGTRGANEQFF.